These 21 T cell receptor beta chains were sequenced from one sample in a study of blood T cell repertoires in COVID-19. The table came from immunoSEQ multiplex PCR; TCRdb's copy has only in-frame clones and leaves some out. This table has about 210,000 clones, 83% appearing once. Material: peripheral blood. Receptors originate from a middle-aged woman with active or convalescent COVID-19.

The V and J genes are TRBV28 and TRBJ2-5; D is perhaps TRBD1 (5 bases). This CDR3 contains 13 residues. The germline gives CDR1 MDHEN, CDR2 SYDVKM. CDR3 sequence reads: CGATDYNQETQYF. In DNA form, the CDR3 reads TGTGGGGCGACAGATTATAACCAAGAGACCCAGTACTTC.

This chain uses TRBV6-5 with TRBJ1-2; D might be TRBD1 (6 bases). CDR3 length: 15 amino acids. Looked up from germline, CDR1 is MNHEY and CDR2 is SVGAGI. The V gene lost 6 bases and the J gene lost 1 base, with 15 bases spanning the gap. CDR3 DNA sequence: TGTGCCAGCAGCCGACGGACAGCGTTTAACTATGGCTACACCTTC. It specifies CASSRRTAFNYGYTF.

This chain connects TRBV11-3 to TRBJ2-3; possibly TRBD2 for D (6 bases). The CDR3 totals 15 residues. Trimming took 1 base from V and 6 from J, leaving 14 bases between them. The germline V gene has CDR1 SGHNT and CDR2 YENEEA. CDR3 sequence (DNA): TGTGCCAGCAGCTTAGTACGGGAGATGGGGGATACGCAGTATTTT. Residues: CASSLVREMGDTQYF.

This sequence joins TRBV19 and TRBJ2-4; D is possibly TRBD2 (6 bases). Per germline, CDR1 LNHDA and CDR2 SQIVND (reference sequence). V lost 7 bases and J lost 8, with 27 bases in between. The CDR3 is made up of 17 amino acids. CDR3 bases: TGTGCCAGTACCCCGGGAAGAAAGGGAGGCCCCAGGGACATTCAGTACTTC. This encodes CASTPGRKGGPRDIQYF.

The chain couples TRBV4-1 to TRBJ1-4; D may be TRBD1 (6 bases). The CDR3 contains 14 residues. The germline V and J ends were trimmed by 0 bases and 5 bases, with 7 bases remaining between them. Germline V lookup: CDR1 MGHRA, CDR2 YSYEKL. The CDR3 DNA sequence: TGCGCCAGCAGCCAAGATGACAGGAATGAAAAACTGTTTTTT. Encoded protein: CASSQDDRNEKLFF.

This clone appeared a single time. J is TRBJ2-5 and V is TRBV5-4, with 10 bases aligning to TRBD1. Germline values: CDR1 SGHNT, CDR2 YYREEE (reference sequence). The junction had 7 bases not matched to a gene; V was cut back by 3 bases and J by 5 bases. The CDR3 sequence is 15 residues long. The CDR3 coding sequence is TGTGCCAGCAGCTCGCGACAGGGGGCTTCGGAGACCCAGTACTTC. This translates into CASSSRQGASETQYF. Filled out from reference TRBV5-4 and TRBJ2-5, the complete variable domain reads ETGVTQSPTHLIKTRGQQVTLRCSSQSGHNTVSWYQQALGQGPQFIFQYYREEENGRGNFPPRFSGLQFPNYSSELNVNALELDDSALYLCASSSRQGASETQYFGPGTRLLVL.

The J gene is TRBJ2-7, the V gene TRBV5-1, with 10 bases matching TRBD1. V shed 4 bases, J shed 4 bases, and the junction held 8 bases outside the gene matches. The CDR3 sequence is 15 residues long. CDR1 and CDR2 from the germline V gene are SGHRS and YFSETQ. This chain's CDR3 is CASSPYGQGGYEQYF. CDR3 DNA: TGCGCCAGCAGCCCCTACGGACAGGGGGGGTACGAGCAGTACTTC.

The rearrangement uses TRBV25-1 and TRBJ2-2; TRBD2 is a possible D gene (5 bases). The CDR3 contains 14 residues. V lost 3 bases and J lost 5, with 10 bases in between. Germline V CDR1 and CDR2: MGHDK, SYGVNS. CDR3 sequence (DNA): TGTGCCAGCAGTGACCCTAGCTGGACCGGGGAGCTGTTTTTT. Amino acids: CASSDPSWTGELFF.

The chain links TRBV7-9 to TRBJ2-7; D is unresolved. The CDR3 spans 13 residues. The germline V gene has CDR1 SEHNR and CDR2 FQNEAQ (reference sequence). Trimming shortened V by 5 bases and J by 1 base, and 9 bases separated the two germline ends. CDR3 region: CASSPPTSYEQYF. The CDR3 DNA sequence: TGTGCCAGCAGCCCCCCAACTTCCTACGAGCAGTACTTC.

The rearrangement uses TRBV3-1 (or the pseudogene TRBV3-2) and TRBJ1-1; 7 bases are a match to TRBD1. This CDR3 spans 15 amino acids. The ends lost 3 bases at V and 3 bases at J; junction bases unmatched: 7. The V gene's germline CDR1 is LGHDT and CDR2 YNNKEL (reference sequence). The CDR3 reads CASSQASTGHTEAFF. In nucleotides, the CDR3 is TGTGCCAGCAGCCAGGCCTCGACAGGGCACACTGAAGCTTTCTTT.

A few counts support this clone. The same CDR3 also results from other DNA sequences found in this sample. V gene TRBV18 combines with J gene TRBJ2-7; 7 positions match TRBD1. Trimming at V came to 0 bases and at J to 2 bases, leaving 4 bases not matched to a gene. CDR1 is KGHSH, CDR2 LQKENI, per germline. The CDR3 totals 15 residues. This CDR3 reads CASSPPSQGAYEQYF. In DNA form, the CDR3 reads TGTGCCAGCTCACCACCGAGCCAGGGGGCCTACGAGCAGTACTTC.

This chain connects TRBV19 to TRBJ1-4; tentatively, D is TRBD1 (6 bases). Germline assignment: CDR1 LNHDA and CDR2 SQIVND (reference sequence). This CDR3 spans 22 amino acids. The V end was cut by 2 bases, the J end by 0 bases, with 28 bases between. In DNA form, the CDR3 reads TGTGCCAGTAGTATATTAGGGGGGAATGGGTGTCAGGGAGGGACAACTAATGAAAAACTGTTTTTT. It is translated as CASSILGGNGCQGGTTNEKLFF.

The chain joins TRBV28 to TRBJ1-5; possible D gene TRBD1, 6 bases. Looked up from germline, CDR1 is MDHEN and CDR2 is SYDVKM. CDR3 size: 16 residues. V lost 5 bases and J lost 1, with 15 bases in between. CDR3 loop: CASSGPPGASNQPQHF. CDR3 sequence (DNA): TGTGCCAGCAGTGGTCCACCAGGGGCGAGCAATCAGCCCCAGCATTTT. Full variable domain (missing parts from reference TRBV28 and TRBJ1-5): DVKVTQSSRYLVKRTGEKVFLECVQDMDHENMFWYRQDPGLGLRLIYFSYDVKMKEKGDIPEGYSVSREKKERFSLILESASTNQTSMYLCASSGPPGASNQPQHFGDGTRLSIL.

This sequence joins TRBV3-1 (or the pseudogene TRBV3-2) and TRBJ2-7, with TRBD1 as a possible D gene (6 bases). Germline V gene sequence: CDR1 LGHDT, CDR2 YNNKEL (reference sequence). This CDR3 comprises 15 residues. V gave up 6 bases and J gave up 3 bases, with 18 bases separating them. CDR3 coding DNA: TGTGCCAGCAGTAGGCTGACACAGGGTTTCTACGAGCAGTACTTC. Translation: CASSRLTQGFYEQYF.

The V call is TRBV20-1, the J call TRBJ2-1, with D possibly matching TRBD2 (5 bases). The germline V and J ends were trimmed by 6 bases and 10 bases, with 13 bases remaining between them. From germline, CDR1 is DFQATT and CDR2 SNEGSKA (reference sequence). The CDR3 has 11 amino acids. The CDR3 sequence is CSALRALEQFF. DNA for the CDR3: TGCAGTGCACTGAGGGCTCTGGAGCAGTTCTTC.

The chain combines TRBV30 with TRBJ1-5, with 8 bases matching TRBD1. Germline V gene sequence: CDR1 GTSNPN, CDR2 SVGIG (reference sequence). The CDR3 is 15 residues long. Trimming cost V 1 base and J 7 bases; bases outside gene matches: 9. The CDR3 spells CAWSALPGGGQPQHF. The CDR3 DNA follows: TGTGCCTGGAGTGCCCTACCAGGGGGCGGACAGCCCCAGCATTTT.

This chain joins TRBV6-4 and TRBJ1-1; TRBD1 matches at 7 bases. The CDR3 is 13 residues long. CDR1 is MRHNA and CDR2 is SNTAGT in the germline V gene. V was clipped by 6 bases and J by 3 bases; unmatched bases: 4. Here the CDR3 reads CASSRDSHTEAFF. In DNA form, the CDR3 reads TGTGCCAGCAGCAGGGACAGCCACACTGAAGCTTTCTTT.

The chain joins TRBV5-1 to TRBJ2-6; a weak D match, TRBD1 (6 bases). This CDR3 has 15 residues. The V gene's germline CDR1 is SGHRS and CDR2 YFSETQ. V lost 9 bases and J 4 bases, leaving 17 bases between the germline ends. The CDR3 nucleotides are TGCGCCACCACACAGGGTCTACCGGGGGCCAACGTCCTGACTTTC. Its translation is CATTQGLPGANVLTF.

The V gene is TRBV18, the J gene TRBJ2-3; 10 bases line up with TRBD2. This CDR3 has 16 amino acids. Germline assignment: CDR1 KGHSH and CDR2 LQKENI. The V and J ends lost 2 bases and 5 bases, in that order; junction bases with no gene match: 7. In DNA form, the CDR3 reads TGTGCCAGCTCACCAAGGCTAGCGGGGGCCGTAGATACGCAGTATTTT. It yields the protein CASSPRLAGAVDTQYF.

The chain is built from TRBV3-1 (or the pseudogene TRBV3-2) and TRBJ1-1; tentatively, D is TRBD1 (5 bases). This CDR3 region has 14 residues. Germline CDR1 is LGHDT and CDR2 is YNNKEL (reference sequence). With 1 base removed from V and 2 bases from J, the gap between germline ends came to 8 bases. CDR3 residues: CASSQGGVNTEAFF. In DNA, the CDR3 is TGTGCCAGCAGCCAAGGGGGCGTAAACACTGAAGCTTTCTTT.

This chain uses TRBV5-1 with TRBJ2-1; D is perhaps TRBD1 (6 bases). This CDR3 region has 11 residues. Trimming took off 7 bases at V and 8 bases at J, with 10 bases between the two ends. Germline CDR1 is SGHRS and CDR2 is YFSETQ. In nucleotides, the CDR3 is TGCGCCAGCGGTAACAGGGATGAGCAGTTCTTC. Protein sequence: CASGNRDEQFF.